The next 16 T cell receptor beta chains were all read from a single sample in a study of T-cell memory formation after mild COVID-19. A single record per CDR3 protein comes from TCRdb applying MiXCR to the 5' RACE reads. The table records roughly 350,000 distinct CDR3 sequences, roughly 21% of them present only once. Sequenced sample: PBMCs or a T cell subset sorted from them (not recorded which). These receptors all come from an adult woman who had mild COVID-19 (a few samples of this study predate the infection). Cell type and time point are not known.

The sample holds a few counts of this clonotype. One end of the junction does not line up with germline, which may come from a read error. The chain couples TRBV11-2 to TRBJ2-3; no firm D call. In germline, CDR1 is SGHAT, CDR2 FQNNGV. This CDR3 is 13 amino acids long. The CDR3 loop is CASSLERIDPQYF. CDR3 coding DNA: TGTGCCAGCAGCTTAGAGAGGATAGATCCGCAGTATTTT.

This clonotype was seen only a few times. This chain joins TRBV18 and TRBJ2-1, with TRBD2 as a possible D gene (6 bases). V was clipped by 4 bases and J by 10 bases, with 11 bases between them. The CDR3 is 12 residues long. CDR1 is KGHSH and CDR2 is LQKENI in the germline V gene. The CDR3 loop is CASSRGSGEQFF. Here the CDR3 DNA reads TGTGCCAGCTCACGCGGTAGCGGCGAGCAGTTCTTC.

Only a few counts were recorded for this clonotype. The CDR3 region is CASSFEQAVTGELFF. In DNA form, the CDR3 reads TGCGCCAGCAGCTTTGAACAGGCCGTGACCGGGGAGCTGTTTTTT. The chain joins TRBV5-1 to TRBJ2-2; TRBD1 is a possible D gene (5 bases). The length of the CDR3 is 15 residues. Germline CDR1 and CDR2: SGHRS and YFSETQ. V was shortened by 2 bases and J by 5 bases, with 13 bases between the two germline ends.

V usage is TRBV15 and J usage is TRBJ2-5; tentative D call: TRBD2 (5 bases). Trimming took off 1 base at V and 4 bases at J, with 13 bases between the two ends. CDR3 length: 15 residues. CDR1 LNHNV and CDR2 YYDKDF come from the germline V gene (reference sequence). Here the CDR3 DNA reads TGTGCCACCAGCAGAGCAGGTCAGGCGGGAGAGACCCAGTACTTC. Its translation is CATSRAGQAGETQYF.

This clonotype was seen a few times. The V call is TRBV7-2, the J call TRBJ2-3; TRBD1 agrees at 7 bases. The CDR3 extends over 14 amino acids. Germline lookup yields CDR1 SGHTA and CDR2 FQGNSA. The J segment lost 6 bases and the V segment lost 8 bases, leaving 11 bases of the junction unmatched. CDR3 DNA: TGTGCCAGCTCCCGGACTCCACAGGGGGATACGCAGTATTTT. This gives the protein CASSRTPQGDTQYF. Supplemented by reference TRBV7-2 and TRBJ2-3, the full variable domain reads GAGVSQSPSNKVTEKGKDVELRCDPISGHTALYWYRQSLGQGLEFLIYFQGNSAPDKSGLPSDRFSAERTGGSVSTLTIQRTQQEDSAVYLCASSRTPQGDTQYFGPGTRLTVL.

This clonotype occurred once. This sequence joins TRBV12-3 or TRBV12-4 and TRBJ2-2; 11 bases agree with TRBD2. The J segment lost 6 bases and the V segment lost 6 bases, leaving 6 bases of the junction unmatched. The CDR3 totals 15 residues. The CDR3 is CASRNSGGAPGELFF. CDR3 nucleotides: TGTGCCAGCAGAAATAGCGGGGGGGCCCCCGGGGAGCTGTTTTTT.

This clonotype was observed many times. The rearrangement links TRBV12-3 or TRBV12-4 to TRBJ2-5; TRBD2 aligns across 10 bases. V lost 6 bases to trimming and J lost 4 bases; unmatched junction nucleotides: 8. This CDR3 spans 15 amino acids. The CDR3 bases are TGTGCCAGCAGAATCAGCGGGAGGGGCCGAGAGACCCAGTACTTC. It encodes CASRISGRGRETQYF.

As to this clonotype: Germline is not matched at one junction end, which may reflect a read error. This chain uses TRBV12-3 or TRBV12-4 with TRBJ1-3, with no clear D. The length of the CDR3 is 13 residues. The CDR3 sequence: CASSLTGSPVVHF. CDR3 coding DNA: TGTGCCAGCAGTTTGACCGGGAGCCCAGTCGTCCATTTT.

The chain couples TRBV5-1 to TRBJ1-5; D perhaps matches TRBD1 (6 bases). Trimming removed 4 bases at V and 4 bases at J, with 12 bases between. The CDR3 runs to 14 residues. Germline CDR1 and CDR2: SGHRS and YFSETQ. In nucleotides, the CDR3 is TGCGCCAGCAGCCCGGGACAACGTAATCAGCCCCAGCATTTT. Protein: CASSPGQRNQPQHF.

The V and J genes are TRBV29-1 and TRBJ2-7, with TRBD2 matching over 8 bases. Losses at the gene ends were 1 base for V and 0 bases for J; bases not matched to a gene: 2. From germline, CDR1 is SQVTM and CDR2 ANQGSEA. The length of the CDR3 is 14 residues. The CDR3, as DNA: TGCAGCGTTGAAGGCGGGGGGAGCTCCTACGAGCAGTACTTC. Translation gives CSVEGGGSSYEQYF.

This sequence joins TRBV24-1 and TRBJ2-3; the match to TRBD1 covers 7 bases. Germline V gene sequence: CDR1 KGHDR, CDR2 SFDVKD. The CDR3 totals 15 residues. J was trimmed by 1 base and V by 5 bases; bases with no gene match: 5. CDR3 region: CATSARTGRTDTQYF. The CDR3 DNA follows: TGTGCCACCAGTGCCAGGACAGGACGCACAGATACGCAGTATTTT.

The rearrangement links TRBV5-1 to TRBJ2-7, with D perhaps matching TRBD1 (6 bases). Germline V gene lookup returns CDR1 SGHRS and CDR2 YFSETQ. V gave up 2 bases and J gave up 5 bases, with 14 bases separating them. This CDR3 is 14 amino acids long. The CDR3 region has the DNA TGCGCCAGCAGCTTACGGGACACCGGCCACGAGCAGTACTTC. Its protein is CASSLRDTGHEQYF.

This chain uses TRBV7-2 with TRBJ2-3; maybe TRBD1 (5 bases). CDR3 length: 15 residues. The V gene lost 5 bases and the J gene lost 1 base, with 13 bases spanning the gap. Germline CDR1 SGHTA, CDR2 FQGNSA. CDR3 amino acids: CASSPVGARTDTQYF. As DNA, the CDR3 is TGTGCCAGCAGCCCCGTTGGGGCGCGCACAGATACGCAGTATTTT.

In this sample, this clonotype turned up a few times. The gene calls are TRBV9 and TRBJ1-6; D is ambiguous. Trimming shortened V by 1 base and J by 2 bases, and 4 bases separated the two germline ends. The germline V gene has CDR1 SGDLS and CDR2 YYNGEE. There are 14 residues in the CDR3. CDR3 nucleotides: TGTGCCAGCAGCGTATTGCCCTATAATTCACCCCTCCACTTT. It encodes CASSVLPYNSPLHF.

V and J are TRBV7-2 and TRBJ2-7, with D possibly being TRBD2 (6 bases). Trimming stripped 8 bases from V and 5 bases from J, with 16 bases between. Germline V CDR1 and CDR2: SGHTA, FQGNSA. CDR3 size: 13 residues. CDR3 in amino acids: CASGVGGDHEQYF. The CDR3 region has the DNA TGTGCCAGCGGGGTGGGGGGAGATCACGAGCAGTACTTC.

The rearrangement links TRBV5-1 to TRBJ1-1, with D hard to call. Between the trimmed V and J ends, which lost 3 bases and 10 bases, there was a span of 16 bases. CDR1 SGHRS and CDR2 YFSETQ come from the germline V gene. CDR3 size: 13 residues. CDR3 in amino acids: CASSSGQIMGAFF. CDR3 DNA sequence: TGCGCCAGCAGCTCGGGCCAGATAATGGGAGCTTTCTTT.